This record concerns one T cell receptor (beta chain) sequence. Naivety in CD8+ T cells corresponded to a CD45RO-CCR7+CD27+CD95- phenotype. This record belongs to a study of CXCR3-negative and CXCR3-positive naive CD8 T cells. UMI-tagged TRB cDNA libraries were built via 5' RACE. One entry per CDR3 protein, without DNA, is what TCRdb gives after re-calling the 5' RACE reads. This table holds about 9,000 distinct CDR3 sequences. The CDR3 is 15 residues long. CDR1 and CDR2 (germline): SGHTA, FQGNSA. The sample was naive CXCR3- CD8+ T cells from blood. Indicated subset: CD45RO-CCR7+CD27+CD95- naive CD8+ T cells lacking CXCR3 (TNR3-). The chain is built from TRBV7-2 and TRBJ2-2. The TCR comes from a human donor in good health. Some clones in this sample may be carry-over from other donors' samples. CDR3 sequence reads: CASSLLLATWWELFF.